The clone carrying this T cell receptor (beta chain) was observed a handful of times. The antigen remains undetermined. The CDR3 totals 12 residues. Germline loops: CDR1 KGHDR, CDR2 SFDVKD. Trimming pared 10 bases from V and 1 base from J, leaving 9 bases between. This sample stems from a study of Graves' ophthalmopathy and Graves' hyperthyroidism. Study-wide points: Blood also harbored most expanded thyroid clonotypes above 0.001 frequency.

Clinical symptoms, serum thyroxine, TRAb, thyroid ultrasound and orbital computed tomography formed the basis of diagnosis. RNA transcripts were the source from which TCR beta CDR3 regions were amplified. First-round RT-PCR relied on HTBI primers, and a second-round multiplex PCR came next. TCRdb passed the multiplex PCR reads through MiXCR, listing each CDR3 protein once. The sample gives over a million distinct CDR3 sequences, about 40% of which show up once; 11% is in the top ten. The V and J genes are TRBV24-1 and TRBJ1-2, with D maybe TRBD1 (5 bases). The sample consisted of peripheral blood or thyroid tissue (not recorded which). The sequence was collected from an adult man with Graves' hyperthyroidism. The CDR3 bases are TGTGCCACTTCGGACATTAACTATGGCTACACCTTC. Its protein product is CATSDINYGYTF.